One sample yielded the 8 T cell receptor beta chains listed below, sequenced in a study of molecular identifiers for immune sequencing clone quantification. TCRdb re-called the PCR reads with MiXCR, one entry per CDR3 protein. This table has 85,000 to 130,000 distinct CDR3 sequences, roughly 34% appearing once. Material for sequencing was naive CD8+ T cells from blood, with Jurkat cell RNA spiked in. Specified subset: FACS-sorted CD8+CD4-CCR7+CD45RA+ naive T cells. The receptors were sampled from a human donor in good health. Some libraries in this study had Jurkat cell RNA spiked in.

Concerning this clonotype: This may be a read error, as it is one base from a much larger clone. This CDR3 reads CSAETGGDSQHF. The CDR3, as DNA: TGCAGCGCTGAAACAGGGGGAGACTCCCAGCATTTT. This sequence joins TRBV29-1 and TRBJ1-5; TRBD1 matches 8 bases. The CDR3 covers 12 residues. Germline V lookup: CDR1 SQVTM, CDR2 ANQGSEA.

Note on this clonotype: Mismatch with germline at one junction end may stem from a read error. The genes are TRBV18 and TRBJ2-5; D gene uncertain. The CDR3 has 15 amino acids. Germline V CDR1 and CDR2: KGHSH, LQKENI. In DNA form, the CDR3 reads TGTGCCATAGGCCTCCCCCGATTTGGCGAGGAGACCCAGAACTTC. Encoded protein: CAIGLPRFGEETQNF.

With regard to this clonotype: This clone may be a read error of a much larger clone one base away. J is TRBJ2-2 and V is TRBV29-1; the D gene is possibly TRBD1 (5 bases). The V gene's germline CDR1 is SQVTM and CDR2 ANQGSEA. The CDR3 is made up of 15 amino acids. CDR3 bases: TGCAGCGTTGTCATAGGGGCCACCAACACCGAGGAGCTGTTTTTT. Protein product: CSVVIGATNTEELFF.

The chain joins TRBV2 to TRBJ2-7, with 9 bases matching TRBD2. Trimming at V came to 3 bases and at J to 4 bases, leaving 13 bases not matched to a gene. CDR1 is SNHLY, CDR2 FYNNEI, per germline. CDR3 length equals 17 residues. The CDR3 sequence is CASSDLMRSSGAYEQYF. The CDR3 DNA reads TGTGCCAGCAGTGACCTCATGCGGTCTAGCGGGGCGTACGAGCAGTACTTC.

This clonotype was seen ten or more times. This sequence joins TRBV18 and TRBJ2-1; D possibly corresponds to TRBD2 (7 bases). CDR3 length equals 13 residues. V was cut by 10 bases and J by 8 bases, with 18 bases left in between. The V gene's germline CDR1 is KGHSH and CDR2 LQKENI. CDR3 nucleotides: TGTGCCACCTCCGGGCCGGGGGGCTATGAGCAGTTCTTC. Its protein is CATSGPGGYEQFF. Supplemented by reference TRBV18 and TRBJ2-1, the full variable domain reads NAGVMQNPRHLVRRRGQEARLRCSPMKGHSHVYWYRQLPEEGLKFMVYLQKENIIDESGMPKERFSAEFPKEGPSILRIQQVVRGDSAAYFCATSGPGGYEQFFGPGTRLTVL.

The chain is built from TRBV27 and TRBJ2-3; D is unclear. This CDR3 contains 12 residues. Trimming cost V 6 bases and J 6 bases, with 10 bases left between them. CDR1 is MNHEY, CDR2 SMNVEV, per germline (reference sequence). In DNA form, the CDR3 reads TGTGCCAGCAGCTCCTTCACGGATACGCAGTATTTT. Encoded protein: CASSSFTDTQYF.

This clonotype was counted between two and nine times. V is TRBV27 and J is TRBJ2-1, with D hard to call. V was pared by 6 bases and J by 0 bases, with 12 bases between. The length of the CDR3 is 15 residues. Per the germline V gene, CDR1 is MNHEY and CDR2 is SMNVEV (reference sequence). The CDR3 reads CASRRSWSSYNEQFF. The CDR3, as DNA: TGTGCCAGCAGGCGGAGTTGGAGCTCCTACAATGAGCAGTTCTTC.

A few counts support this clonotype. The junction differs from germline at one of its ends, possibly a read error. This chain uses TRBV7-7 with TRBJ2-3; the D gene is possibly TRBD1 (7 bases). CDR1 SSHAT and CDR2 FNYEAQ come from the germline V gene (reference sequence). The CDR3 covers 16 residues. The CDR3 here is CASSLGGGAFTDTQYF. The CDR3 DNA follows: TGTGCTAGCAGCTTAGGAGGGGGCGCCTTCACAGATACGCAGTATTTT.